The 22 T cell receptor beta chains listed next were all sequenced from one sample in a study of OX40 agonist ivuxolimab in advanced cancers. Profiling relied on immunoSEQ multiplex PCR, and the TCRdb table lists in-frame clones only, not all of them. The sample contains roughly 60,000 clones, more than 70% of which appear only once. Sequencing was performed on CD4+ or CD8+ T cells sorted from blood, taken in a trial of the OX40 agonist ivuxolimab. Receptors originate from an adult with an advanced solid tumor such as melanoma, head and neck, liver or kidney cancer.

V usage is TRBV7-2 and J usage is TRBJ2-3; TRBD2 agrees at 7 bases. CDR1 SGHTA and CDR2 FQGNSA come from the germline V gene. Trimming removed 5 bases from V and 6 bases from J; junction bases left unmatched: 8. CDR3 length equals 14 residues. This CDR3 is CASSPQGGADTQYF. CDR3 nucleotides: TGTGCCAGCAGCCCCCAGGGAGGGGCTGATACGCAGTATTTT.

The genes are TRBV28 and TRBJ2-7; no clear D. This CDR3 has 16 residues. V lost 3 bases and J lost 6, with 21 bases in between. CDR1 and CDR2 (germline): MDHEN, SYDVKM. The chain's CDR3 is CASSFPPGRPYGEQYF. CDR3 nucleotides: TGTGCCAGCAGTTTCCCCCCCGGGCGCCCTTATGGCGAGCAGTACTTC.

The chain has TRBV6-1 and TRBJ2-2; D not certain. V lost 2 bases to trimming and J lost 5 bases, with 9 bases between them. Germline V CDR1 and CDR2: MNHNS, SASEGT. The CDR3 loop spans 14 amino acids. This CDR3 is CASSERWGTGELFF. For the CDR3, the DNA is TGTGCCAGCAGTGAAAGATGGGGAACCGGGGAGCTGTTTTTT.

V gene TRBV6-6 combines with J gene TRBJ1-2; D is undetermined. The germline V and J ends were trimmed by 5 bases and 11 bases, with 24 bases remaining between them. The CDR3 spans 15 residues. Germline CDR1 reads MNHNY; CDR2 reads SVGAGI (reference sequence). CDR3 bases: TGTGCCAGCAGTCGCCGGACGGATGCGCCCGTCAGTTACACCTTC. Protein sequence: CASSRRTDAPVSYTF.

J is TRBJ2-7 and V is TRBV7-2; D unclear. This CDR3 contains 16 residues. Germline V lookup: CDR1 SGHTA, CDR2 FQGNSA. The V and J ends lost 0 bases and 2 bases respectively, with 14 bases between them. As DNA, the CDR3 is TGTGCCAGCAGCTTAGCGCGAAGGGCAGGTACCTACGAGCAGTACTTC. This translates into CASSLARRAGTYEQYF.

J is TRBJ2-5 and V is TRBV14; D remains unclear. Trimming took 0 bases from V and 5 from J, leaving 7 bases between them. The V gene's germline CDR1 is SGHDN and CDR2 FVKESK. The CDR3 spans 13 residues. The CDR3 sequence: CASSQDLRETQYF. Written as DNA, the CDR3 is TGTGCCAGCAGCCAAGATCTAAGGGAGACCCAGTACTTC.

The chain has TRBV15 and TRBJ1-6; D remains ambiguous. CDR1 and CDR2 from the germline V gene are LNHNV and YYDKDF (reference sequence). The CDR3 consists of 15 residues. Trimming shortened V by 0 bases and J by 7 bases, and 10 bases separated the two germline ends. The CDR3 reads CATSRDLTQNSPLHF. The DNA for the CDR3 is TGTGCCACCAGCAGAGATTTGACACAAAATTCACCCCTCCACTTT.

The chain links TRBV5-8 to TRBJ2-7; 8 bases match TRBD1. The CDR3 totals 14 residues. The germline CDR1 and CDR2 sequences are SGHTS and YDEGEE. J was trimmed by 2 bases and V by 2 bases; bases with no gene match: 3. The CDR3 region is CASSLWTGTYEQYF. CDR3 sequence (DNA): TGTGCCAGCAGCTTATGGACAGGGACCTACGAGCAGTACTTC.

The chain carries TRBV7-8 and TRBJ1-1; D is uncertain. The CDR3 sequence is 13 residues long. Trimming removed 6 bases from V and 5 bases from J, with 13 bases in between. Germline V lookup: CDR1 SGHVS, CDR2 FQNEAQ. The CDR3 protein is CASSRERITEAFF. The CDR3 DNA follows: TGTGCCAGCAGTAGAGAGAGGATAACTGAAGCTTTCTTT.

The gene calls are TRBV15 and TRBJ2-3, with D unclear. This CDR3 has 13 amino acids. In germline, CDR1 is LNHNV, CDR2 YYDKDF (reference sequence). V was pared by 0 bases and J by 4 bases, with 5 bases between. The CDR3 reads CATSRDNSDTQYF. The DNA for the CDR3 is TGTGCCACCAGCAGAGACAACTCAGATACGCAGTATTTT.

The V and J genes are TRBV9 and TRBJ2-2; D unresolved. This CDR3 has 14 residues. The V gene lost 0 bases and the J gene lost 5 bases, with 8 bases spanning the gap. Looked up from germline, CDR1 is SGDLS and CDR2 is YYNGEE. For the CDR3, the DNA is TGTGCCAGCAGCGTAGGGTGGCGGACCGGGGAGCTGTTTTTT. It translates to CASSVGWRTGELFF.

As for this clone: Compared with germline, one end of the junction differs, possibly owing to a read error. The J gene is TRBJ1-6, the V gene TRBV6-6; 7 bases are a match to TRBD1. CDR3 length: 15 amino acids. Germline lookup yields CDR1 MNHNY and CDR2 SVGAGI (reference sequence). In DNA, the CDR3 is TGTGCCAGCAGTTCCTCGACAGGGTATAGTTCACCCCTCCACTTT. It translates to CASSSSTGYSSPLHF.

This chain links TRBV7-2 with TRBJ1-4; no definite D call. CDR1 SGHTA and CDR2 FQGNSA come from the germline V gene. V gave up 4 bases and J gave up 8 bases, with 17 bases separating them. This CDR3 contains 15 residues. The CDR3: CASSSNSPGSEKLFF. The CDR3 DNA sequence: TGTGCCAGCAGCTCGAACAGTCCGGGTAGCGAAAAACTGTTTTTT. Together with reference TRBV7-2 and TRBJ1-4, the CDR3 gives the full variable domain: GAGVSQSPSNKVTEKGKDVELRCDPISGHTALYWYRQSLGQGLEFLIYFQGNSAPDKSGLPSDRFSAERTGGSVSTLTIQRTQQEDSAVYLCASSSNSPGSEKLFFGSGTQLSVL.

V and J are TRBV4-1 and TRBJ2-7; 7 nucleotides agree with TRBD2. CDR3 size: 16 residues. CDR1 MGHRA and CDR2 YSYEKL come from the germline V gene. V was clipped by 1 base and J by 6 bases; unmatched bases: 12. The CDR3 loop is CASSQGIVRENFEQYF. In nucleotides, the CDR3 is TGCGCCAGCAGCCAAGGCATTGTGCGGGAGAACTTCGAGCAGTACTTC.

The J gene is TRBJ2-1, the V gene TRBV28; 7 bases agree with TRBD1. The CDR3 runs to 12 residues. The trim removed 9 bases at V and 2 bases at J, leaving 1 base unmatched. Germline V lookup: CDR1 MDHEN, CDR2 SYDVKM. The CDR3 DNA sequence: TGTGCCAGTACAGGGGCCTACAATGAGCAGTTCTTC. It specifies CASTGAYNEQFF. The full variable domain, in which reference TRBV28 and TRBJ2-1 provide the parts outside the CDR3, is DVKVTQSSRYLVKRTGEKVFLECVQDMDHENMFWYRQDPGLGLRLIYFSYDVKMKEKGDIPEGYSVSREKKERFSLILESASTNQTSMYLCASTGAYNEQFFGPGTRLTVL.

This chain joins TRBV27 and TRBJ2-7, with a weak D call TRBD2 (6 bases). Germline lookup yields CDR1 MNHEY and CDR2 SMNVEV (reference sequence). The CDR3 has 15 amino acids. The V end was cut by 4 bases, the J end by 4 bases, with 17 bases between. In DNA form, the CDR3 reads TGTGCCAGCAGTTCGATCGGGACTTCGATTTACGAGCAGTACTTC. Its protein product is CASSSIGTSIYEQYF.

The gene calls are TRBV11-3 and TRBJ2-3; D possibly corresponds to TRBD2 (6 bases). There are 15 residues in the CDR3. Germline values: CDR1 SGHNT, CDR2 YENEEA. V lost 5 bases to trimming and J lost 6 bases, with 18 bases between them. In nucleotides, the CDR3 is TGTGCCAGCAGCCTCGGGGGACCCGCATCCGATACGCAGTATTTT. Residues: CASSLGGPASDTQYF.

The chain recombines TRBV15 with TRBJ1-1; D gene ambiguous. This CDR3 region has 14 residues. Per germline, CDR1 LNHNV and CDR2 YYDKDF (reference sequence). Trimming pared 2 bases from V and 6 bases from J, leaving 13 bases between. CDR3 protein: CATSRPTDFAEAFF. The CDR3 nucleotides are TGTGCCACCAGCAGACCCACAGATTTCGCTGAAGCTTTCTTT. Together with reference TRBV15 and TRBJ1-1, the CDR3 gives the full variable domain: DAMVIQNPRYQVTQFGKPVTLSCSQTLNHNVMYWYQQKSSQAPKLLFHYYDKDFNNEADTPDNFQSRRPNTSFCFLDIRSPGLGDTAMYLCATSRPTDFAEAFFGQGTRLTVV.

The chain has TRBV6-5 and TRBJ2-1; possible D gene TRBD2, 6 bases. The CDR3 is made up of 13 amino acids. Germline V CDR1 and CDR2: MNHEY, SVGAGI. V shed 6 bases and J shed 4 bases, with 10 bases lying between them. CDR3 sequence reads: CASRGLGYNEQFF. CDR3 DNA: TGTGCCAGCAGGGGACTGGGTTACAATGAGCAGTTCTTC.

The rearrangement joins TRBV6-5 to TRBJ1-6, with unresolved D. Per the germline V gene, CDR1 is MNHEY and CDR2 is SVGAGI. CDR3 length equals 13 residues. V gave up 9 bases and J gave up 10 bases, with 16 bases separating them. The CDR3 loop reads CASCRELGSPLHF. CDR3 coding DNA: TGTGCCAGTTGTAGGGAATTAGGATCACCCCTCCACTTT.

The table lists this clone with a few counts. The V gene is TRBV19, the J gene TRBJ2-4; maybe TRBD1 (6 bases). The germline V gene has CDR1 LNHDA and CDR2 SQIVND (reference sequence). Trimming stripped 4 bases from V and 0 bases from J, with 13 bases between. This CDR3 has 16 amino acids. CDR3 protein: CASSRGPSLAKNIQYF. The CDR3 nucleotides read TGTGCCAGTAGTAGGGGGCCAAGCTTAGCCAAAAACATTCAGTACTTC.

The J gene is TRBJ2-1, the V gene TRBV7-2, with D perhaps TRBD1 (6 bases). The V gene lost 3 bases and the J gene lost 9 bases, with 15 bases spanning the gap. Germline CDR1 and CDR2: SGHTA and FQGNSA. The CDR3 spans 14 residues. The CDR3 loop is CASSFSGQKSEQFF. The CDR3 DNA reads TGTGCCAGCAGCTTCTCGGGACAAAAGAGTGAGCAGTTCTTC.